Shown below are 12 T cell receptor beta chains from a single sample sequenced in a study of early T cells in non-severe SARS-CoV-2 infection. From the 5' RACE reads, TCRdb called clonotypes with MiXCR, one entry per CDR3 protein. The table lists 50,000 to 60,000 distinct CDR3 sequences, around 9.3% of them singletons. The sequenced sample consisted of whole blood. Receptor source: an adult who was a healthcare worker with PCR-confirmed SARS-CoV-2 infection or an uninfected control (not recorded which).

This clonotype came up many times. The chain carries TRBV6-1 and TRBJ2-7; 8 nucleotides match TRBD1. The CDR3 has 15 amino acids. Germline values: CDR1 MNHNS, CDR2 SASEGT. V lost 5 bases to trimming and J lost 2 bases; unmatched junction nucleotides: 8. CDR3 in amino acids: CASSFEDRVTYEQYF. DNA for the CDR3: TGTGCCAGCAGTTTCGAGGACAGGGTAACCTACGAGCAGTACTTC.

This clonotype was recorded a few times. The chain is built from TRBV7-8 and TRBJ1-5; D is unclear. The germline CDR1 and CDR2 sequences are SGHVS and FQNEAQ. This CDR3 is 15 amino acids long. V was cut by 0 bases and J by 5 bases, with 11 bases left in between. The CDR3 nucleotides are TGTGCCAGCAGCTTAGCTGCAGGTTTTCATCAGCCCCAGCATTTT. Its protein product is CASSLAAGFHQPQHF.

This clonotype has just a few counts. The J gene is TRBJ2-3, the V gene TRBV3-1, with 11 nucleotides matching TRBD2. This CDR3 has 15 residues. Germline assignment: CDR1 LGHDT and CDR2 YNNKEL (reference sequence). V trimming: 4 bases; J trimming: 2 bases; junction bases outside the gene matches: 2. CDR3 sequence: CASSPLAGATDTQYF. The CDR3 nucleotides read TGTGCCAGCAGCCCACTAGCGGGGGCCACAGATACGCAGTATTTT.

This clonotype turned up a few times. The chain is built from TRBV3-1 and TRBJ2-1; 9 nucleotides match TRBD1. CDR1 and CDR2 from the germline V gene are LGHDT and YNNKEL (reference sequence). V trimming: 6 bases; J trimming: 9 bases; junction bases outside the gene matches: 12. This CDR3 has 15 residues. The CDR3 loop reads CASRETGGAAGEQFF. CDR3 sequence (DNA): TGTGCCAGCAGGGAAACAGGGGGCGCGGCGGGTGAGCAGTTCTTC.

The table lists this clonotype with a count of one. This CDR3 is CASSYSGGGAKNIQYF. The CDR3 DNA reads TGTGCCAGCAGTTACTCAGGCGGGGGAGCCAAAAACATTCAGTACTTC. The chain uses TRBV6-2 or TRBV6-3 and TRBJ2-4; 7 bases are a match to TRBD2. The CDR3 totals 16 residues. V was clipped by 0 bases and J by 0 bases; unmatched bases: 2. CDR1 and CDR2 (germline): MNHEY, SVGEGT.

This sequence joins TRBV5-1 and TRBJ2-2, with D possibly TRBD2 on 5 matching bases. The germline CDR1 and CDR2 sequences are SGHRS and YFSETQ. The CDR3 is 18 residues long. The germline V and J ends were trimmed by 0 bases and 2 bases, with 17 bases remaining between them. Written as DNA, the CDR3 is TGCGCCAGCAGCTTGGTTTTACGGGGAACGGTTAACACCGGGGAGCTGTTTTTT. It is translated as CASSLVLRGTVNTGELFF.

This clonotype was observed a few times. This chain uses TRBV6-1 with TRBJ2-1; TRBD2 matches 10 bases. The CDR3 runs to 13 residues. The V segment lost 4 bases and the J segment 13 bases; nucleotides outside the gene matches: 7. Germline V CDR1 and CDR2: MNHNS, SASEGT. CDR3 amino acids: CASSGYSGGPQFF. The CDR3, as DNA: TGTGCCAGCAGTGGATATAGCGGGGGGCCTCAGTTCTTC.

This clonotype was seen many times. The chain combines TRBV9 with TRBJ1-5, with D unclear. This CDR3 contains 14 residues. Trimming removed 4 bases from V and 0 bases from J, with 8 bases in between. Germline CDR1 SGDLS, CDR2 YYNGEE. The CDR3 here is CASSSHYSNQPQHF. The CDR3, as DNA: TGTGCCAGCAGCAGTCACTATAGCAATCAGCCCCAGCATTTT.

The gene calls are TRBV6-6 and TRBJ2-1; 10 bases agree with TRBD2. Trimming at V came to 2 bases and at J to 4 bases, leaving 2 bases not matched to a gene. The CDR3 is made up of 15 amino acids. Germline values: CDR1 MNHNY, CDR2 SVGAGI (reference sequence). The CDR3 DNA reads as TGTGCCAGCAGTTACCCAGCGGGGGGGTACAATGAGCAGTTCTTC. As protein: CASSYPAGGYNEQFF.

This clonotype was detected ten times or more. CDR3: CASIAVGLETDTQYF. The CDR3 nucleotides are TGTGCCAGCATCGCCGTGGGGTTAGAGACAGATACGCAGTATTTT. The rearrangement joins TRBV2 to TRBJ2-3, with D uncertain. Germline V lookup: CDR1 SNHLY, CDR2 FYNNEI. V lost 7 bases and J lost 3, with 17 bases in between. The CDR3 contains 15 residues.

This clonotype was observed a handful of times. The chain employs TRBV4-1 and TRBJ1-6, with TRBD1 matching over 7 bases. The CDR3 is 15 residues long. Germline CDR1 reads MGHRA; CDR2 reads YSYEKL. The ends lost 0 bases at V and 10 bases at J; junction bases unmatched: 6. The CDR3 here is CASSQETGYGSPLHF. The CDR3 bases are TGCGCCAGCAGCCAAGAGACAGGGTACGGGTCACCCCTCCACTTT.

The chain has TRBV30 and TRBJ1-6, with D uncertain. The length of the CDR3 is 12 residues. V shed 0 bases and J shed 9 bases, with 6 bases lying between them. Germline-derived CDR1 and CDR2 are GTSNPN and SVGIG (reference sequence). The CDR3 region is CAWSVWGSPLHF. CDR3 bases: TGTGCCTGGAGTGTATGGGGTTCACCCCTCCACTTT.